This TCR beta chain is drawn from a study of blood T cell repertoires in COVID-19. Authors' analysis steps: Amplification of reference gene primers was used by the study to estimate nucleated cell counts. The protocol was immunoSEQ multiplex PCR, while the TCRdb copy is restricted to in-frame clones and leaves out a portion. That table is the source of V, J and clone size, and D and trimming were worked out from the DNA. The sample has about 150,000 clones; 65% to 85% are singletons. Trimming shortened V by 4 bases and J by 3 bases, and 10 bases separated the two germline ends. The germline gives CDR1 SQVTM, CDR2 ANQGSEA. This CDR3 comprises 13 residues.

The receptor's source is a man aged 25 to 40 with COVID-19, enrolled during active disease. Specimen: peripheral blood. The V call is TRBV29-1, the J call TRBJ1-5, with D tentatively TRBD1 (6 bases). As DNA, the CDR3 is TGCAGCGTTGCGGGGGGCTTCAATCAGCCCCAGCATTTT. Translated: CSVAGGFNQPQHF.